Shown below are 24 T cell receptor beta chains from a single sample sequenced in a study of blood T cell repertoires in COVID-19. Some clones are missing from TCRdb's copy, which holds only in-frame ones; the method was immunoSEQ multiplex PCR. The repertoire holds roughly 140,000 clones, with more than 80% as singletons. The sample comprised peripheral blood. The origin of the receptors is an elderly woman in a cohort sampled during active or convalescent COVID-19.

The CDR3 nucleotides are TGTGCCAGTAGTATAGGCCAGGGTGGGGTCGGGGAGCTGTTTTTT. Its protein is CASSIGQGGVGELFF. The chain joins TRBV19 to TRBJ2-2; TRBD1 might be the D (5 bases). V lost 1 base and J lost 7, with 13 bases in between. The CDR3 covers 15 residues. Germline CDR1 LNHDA, CDR2 SQIVND (reference sequence). Together with reference TRBV19 and TRBJ2-2, the CDR3 gives the full variable domain: DGGITQSPKYLFRKEGQNVTLSCEQNLNHDAMYWYRQDPGQGLRLIYYSQIVNDFQKGDIAEGYSVSREKKESFPLTVTSAQKNPTAFYLCASSIGQGGVGELFFGEGSRLTVL.

The chain links TRBV15 to TRBJ1-4, with a possible D match to TRBD1 (6 bases). CDR1 is LNHNV, CDR2 YYDKDF, per germline (reference sequence). Trimming pared 0 bases from V and 14 bases from J, leaving 13 bases between. The CDR3 sequence is 13 residues long. This chain's CDR3 is CATSRDGGHGLFF. As DNA, the CDR3 is TGTGCCACCAGCAGAGATGGGGGACACGGTCTGTTTTTT.

The rearrangement links TRBV9 to TRBJ2-2; TRBD2 aligns across 16 bases. V shed 8 bases and J 2 bases; nucleotides not matched to a gene: 9. CDR1 and CDR2 from the germline V gene are SGDLS and YYNGEE. This CDR3 comprises 18 residues. The CDR3 reads CASKTGTSGGANTGELFF. The CDR3 DNA follows: TGTGCCAGTAAAACCGGGACTAGCGGGGGGGCCAACACCGGGGAGCTGTTTTTT.

This chain connects TRBV6-6 to TRBJ2-3, with D possibly matching TRBD1 (5 bases). Germline-derived CDR1 and CDR2 are MNHNY and SVGAGI (reference sequence). The CDR3 spans 15 residues. Trimming removed 0 bases at V and 4 bases at J, with 11 bases between. Here the CDR3 reads CASSYSIGAADTQYF. In DNA, the CDR3 is TGTGCCAGCAGTTACTCGATTGGGGCTGCAGATACGCAGTATTTT.

J is TRBJ1-5 and V is TRBV6-1; the D is unclear. The germline V gene has CDR1 MNHNS and CDR2 SASEGT. Trimming took 2 bases from V and 4 from J, leaving 9 bases between them. This CDR3 is 14 amino acids long. The CDR3 spells CASSEWAENQPQHF. The CDR3 DNA is TGTGCCAGCAGTGAATGGGCAGAGAATCAGCCCCAGCATTTT.

V usage is TRBV7-9 and J usage is TRBJ1-2; 7 bases are shared with TRBD1. Germline CDR1 SEHNR, CDR2 FQNEAQ (reference sequence). This CDR3 has 16 residues. The ends lost 5 bases at V and 4 bases at J; junction bases unmatched: 13. This chain's CDR3 is CASSVRGQSPLYGYTF. CDR3 coding DNA: TGTGCCAGCAGCGTTAGGGGGCAGAGCCCTCTCTATGGCTACACCTTC.

Comment on this clone: Its ends do not fully match the called genes, so a read error is possible. The chain recombines TRBV7-7 with TRBJ2-3; TRBD1 matches 8 bases. CDR3 length equals 14 residues. Germline V gene lookup returns CDR1 SSHAT and CDR2 FNYEAQ (reference sequence). CDR3 nucleotides: TGTGCTAGCAGCTTAAACAGGGGGACAGATACGCAGTATTTT. Translated: CASSLNRGTDTQYF.

This chain links TRBV20-1 with TRBJ1-1; D is uncertain. Germline CDR1 reads DFQATT; CDR2 reads SNEGSKA (reference sequence). The germline V and J ends were trimmed by 6 bases and 6 bases, with 8 bases remaining between them. There are 10 residues in the CDR3. The CDR3 protein is CSAGRAEAFF. In nucleotides, the CDR3 is TGCAGTGCCGGGAGGGCTGAAGCTTTCTTT.

The chain joins TRBV19 to TRBJ2-7, with D maybe TRBD1 (6 bases). The V end was cut by 2 bases, the J end by 1 base, with 9 bases between. Per germline, CDR1 LNHDA and CDR2 SQIVND (reference sequence). The CDR3 runs to 14 residues. The CDR3 loop reads CASSIIDRSYEQYF. The CDR3 coding sequence is TGTGCCAGTAGTATAATAGACAGGTCCTACGAGCAGTACTTC.

V and J are TRBV3-1 (or the pseudogene TRBV3-2) and TRBJ1-2; no definite D call. There are 12 residues in the CDR3. V lost 2 bases, J lost 7 bases, and 8 bases lay in between. Germline-derived CDR1 and CDR2 are LGHDT and YNNKEL (reference sequence). The CDR3 loop reads CASSQNSRGYTF. CDR3 DNA: TGTGCCAGCAGCCAAAACAGCCGTGGCTACACCTTC.

CDR3 coding DNA: TGTGCCAGCAGCTTTTTGACAGGGTCGGGCACTGAAGCTTTCTTT. Translated, it gives CASSFLTGSGTEAFF. The chain uses TRBV5-4 and TRBJ1-1; 7 nucleotides match TRBD1. Germline assignment: CDR1 SGHNT and CDR2 YYREEE (reference sequence). CDR3 length equals 15 residues. The J segment lost 4 bases and the V segment lost 2 bases, leaving 8 bases of the junction unmatched.

This chain connects TRBV11-3 to TRBJ2-2; TRBD2 aligns across 12 bases. With 5 bases clipped from V and 7 bases from J, the junction kept 5 bases outside the gene matches. The CDR3 consists of 15 residues. Germline CDR1 reads SGHNT; CDR2 reads YENEEA. This chain's CDR3 is CASSASGGAGGELFF. The DNA of the CDR3 is TGTGCCAGCAGCGCTAGCGGGGGGGCCGGCGGGGAGCTGTTTTTT. Drawing the rest from reference TRBV11-3 and TRBJ2-2, the complete variable domain is EAGVVQSPRYKIIEKKQPVAFWCNPISGHNTLYWYLQNLGQGPELLIRYENEEAVDDSQLPKDRFSAERLKGVDSTLKIQPAELGDSAVYLCASSASGGAGGELFFGEGSRLTVL.

This clone showed up just once. The V and J genes are TRBV2 and TRBJ1-6; 9 nucleotides align to TRBD1. This CDR3 is built from 16 residues. Germline-derived CDR1 and CDR2 are SNHLY and FYNNEI. The trim removed 9 bases at V and 0 bases at J, leaving 6 bases unmatched. CDR3 sequence reads: CASKGTGSSYNSPLHF. The CDR3 DNA follows: TGTGCCAGTAAGGGGACAGGGAGCTCCTATAATTCACCCCTCCACTTT.

There are a few counts of this clone. This rearrangement joins TRBV19 to TRBJ2-5; 13 bases fit TRBD2. Germline V gene lookup returns CDR1 LNHDA and CDR2 SQIVND (reference sequence). V shed 3 bases, J shed 5 bases, and the junction held 6 bases outside the gene matches. This CDR3 is 16 amino acids long. The CDR3 DNA sequence: TGTGCCAGTAGTATTTTGACTAGCGGGGGGTACGAGACCCAGTACTTC. This encodes CASSILTSGGYETQYF.

The chain is built from TRBV5-4 and TRBJ2-2; TRBD2 matches 8 bases. Germline V CDR1 and CDR2: SGHNT, YYREEE (reference sequence). The CDR3 has 14 residues. The trim removed 4 bases at V and 1 base at J, leaving 0 bases unmatched. The CDR3, as DNA: TGTGCCAGCAGCCGGGGGGGGAACACCGGGGAGCTGTTTTTT. This translates into CASSRGGNTGELFF.

This clone was detected once. The chain uses TRBV19 and TRBJ2-1; TRBD1 matches at 9 bases. The CDR3 is 17 amino acids. V lost 6 bases, J lost 7 bases, and 16 bases stayed unmatched. Germline V CDR1 and CDR2: LNHDA, SQIVND (reference sequence). CDR3 sequence (DNA): TGTGCCAGTAGGCCACACCGGGCAGGACAGGGGAAAAATGAGCAGTTCTTC. Translation: CASRPHRAGQGKNEQFF.

The chain has TRBV6-6 and TRBJ1-1; no reliable D call. CDR3 length: 13 residues. V lost 2 bases to trimming and J lost 1 base, with 5 bases between them. The germline V gene has CDR1 MNHNY and CDR2 SVGAGI (reference sequence). CDR3 loop: CASSYPGNTEAFF. DNA for the CDR3: TGTGCCAGCAGTTACCCCGGGAACACTGAAGCTTTCTTT.

The rearrangement uses TRBV6-6 and TRBJ1-1; 8 positions match TRBD1. This CDR3 spans 16 amino acids. Trimming removed 5 bases from V and 0 bases from J; junction bases left unmatched: 8. Germline CDR1 is MNHNY and CDR2 is SVGAGI (reference sequence). The CDR3, as DNA: TGTGCCAGCAGTAAAACAGGGGGAGTCATGAACACTGAAGCTTTCTTT. This codes for CASSKTGGVMNTEAFF.

The chain couples TRBV27 to TRBJ1-4; D gene uncertain. CDR3 length: 13 residues. The V end lost 5 bases, the J end lost 6 bases, and 10 bases lay between the germline ends. The germline CDR1 and CDR2 sequences are MNHEY and SMNVEV (reference sequence). In nucleotides, the CDR3 is TGTGCCAGCAGTACGCGACTCGATGAAAAACTGTTTTTT. Residues: CASSTRLDEKLFF.

The chain employs TRBV5-5 and TRBJ1-3; D is ambiguous. CDR1 is SGHKS, CDR2 YYEKEE, per germline (reference sequence). V was pared by 3 bases and J by 2 bases, with 12 bases between. The CDR3 has 15 residues. In nucleotides, the CDR3 is TGTGCCAGCAGCTCCCAGTCCTCCACTGGAAACACCATATATTTT. Amino acids: CASSSQSSTGNTIYF.

This clone was picked up one time. V usage is TRBV19 and J usage is TRBJ2-5; 7 nucleotides align to TRBD2. The junction had 3 bases not matched to a gene; V was cut back by 1 base and J by 4 bases. CDR1 and CDR2 (germline): LNHDA, SQIVND (reference sequence). The CDR3 is 14 residues long. CDR3 residues: CASSIGGGGETQYF. As DNA, the CDR3 is TGTGCCAGTAGTATAGGTGGGGGGGGAGAGACCCAGTACTTC. Using reference TRBV19 and TRBJ2-5 for the parts outside the CDR3, the full variable domain is DGGITQSPKYLFRKEGQNVTLSCEQNLNHDAMYWYRQDPGQGLRLIYYSQIVNDFQKGDIAEGYSVSREKKESFPLTVTSAQKNPTAFYLCASSIGGGGETQYFGPGTRLLVL.

The rearrangement links TRBV4-1 to TRBJ1-1; a possible D gene is TRBD1 (5 bases). The CDR3 extends over 14 amino acids. Germline loops: CDR1 MGHRA, CDR2 YSYEKL. The V end lost 7 bases, the J end lost 1 base, and 13 bases lay between the germline ends. The CDR3 coding sequence is TGCGCCAGCAACTCCTGGGGCCGGAACACTGAAGCTTTCTTT. Its protein is CASNSWGRNTEAFF.

The rearrangement joins TRBV11-3 to TRBJ2-1, with 7 bases aligning to TRBD2. V lost 2 bases, J lost 8 bases, and 6 bases stayed unmatched. The CDR3 loop spans 14 amino acids. Germline V lookup: CDR1 SGHNT, CDR2 YENEEA. Here the CDR3 DNA reads TGTGCCAGCAGCTTATCCCGACTAGCCCATGAGCAGTTCTTC. It yields the protein CASSLSRLAHEQFF.

The chain joins TRBV27 to TRBJ1-2; maybe TRBD1 (5 bases). This CDR3 region has 14 residues. Trimming removed 2 bases at V and 4 bases at J, with 11 bases between. Germline V gene sequence: CDR1 MNHEY, CDR2 SMNVEV (reference sequence). CDR3 protein: CASSLRGRGYGYTF. As DNA, the CDR3 is TGTGCCAGCAGTTTAAGGGGAAGGGGCTATGGCTACACCTTC.